Many counts were recorded for the clone carrying this T cell receptor (beta chain). The antigen remains unidentified. The sample originates from a study of regulatory T cells in long-lasting Graves disease. Broader study findings: Persistent disease exhibited a predilection for TRBV28, TRBJ1-2 and TRBJ2-5.

CDR1 is GTSNPN and CDR2 is SVGIG in the germline V gene (reference sequence). This CDR3 spans 11 amino acids. V was trimmed by 0 bases and J by 7 bases, leaving 6 bases between them. This sample's time point: newly diagnosed GD, antithyroid drugs for less than 3 months. The TCR library was made from RNA that had been extracted from PBMCs in TRIzol. Relying on iRepertoire HTBI primers and Arm-PCR of CDR3 regions, the team built TCR beta libraries. MiXCR was run by TCRdb on the multiplex PCR reads, yielding one entry per CDR3 protein. The data contain around 360,000 distinct CDR3 sequences, 15% to 20% of them singletons. The sample was also reused in another study, on T cells in Graves' hyperthyroidism and ophthalmopathy. That source adds: Exclusion followed for patients with uncontrolled infection, other autoimmune disease, pregnancy or lactation. Initially, a first-round RT-PCR of the TCR CDR3 employed the HTBI primer set. The blood repertoire included most of the expanded thyroid clonotypes above 0.001.

The specimen comprised peripheral blood mononuclear cells (PBMCs), sampled at new diagnosis, from a patient treated with antithyroid drugs. The chain links TRBV30 to TRBJ1-1; D remains ambiguous. This receptor was taken from a woman aged 18-35 years with Graves disease. This chain's CDR3 is CAWSVGGEAFF. CDR3 sequence (DNA): TGTGCCTGGAGTGTCGGCGGTGAAGCTTTCTTT.